One and the same sample provided the 26 T cell receptor beta chains below, sequenced in a study of vaccination effects on CD4 cells after COVID-19. Their specific antigens are unknown. Between days 10 and 11 of culture, CD4+ T cells were separated out. Between March and December 2020, the person had a SARS-CoV-2 infection that PCR confirmed. It was two doses of either the BNT162b2 or mRNA-1273 vaccine that participants received. The protocol was immunoSEQ multiplex PCR, while the TCRdb copy is restricted to in-frame clones and leaves out a portion. The sample shows about 50,000 clones, around 80% of them seen only once. The input for sequencing was CD4+ T cells from PBMCs cultured without peptide, taken after COVID-19 vaccination. The receptors were sampled from a human donor who had a prior SARS-CoV-2 infection.

The V call is TRBV18, the J call TRBJ1-6; D is uncertain. Per the germline V gene, CDR1 is KGHSH and CDR2 is LQKENI. Trimming cost V 6 bases and J 6 bases, with 6 bases left between them. This CDR3 is 12 amino acids long. DNA of the CDR3: TGTGCCAGCTCGCAGTTTAATTCACCCCTCCACTTT. Translation: CASSQFNSPLHF.

V and J are TRBV5-1 and TRBJ2-1; tentative D call: TRBD2 (5 bases). The CDR3 has 16 amino acids. V dropped 5 bases and J dropped 0 bases, with 15 bases sitting between them. Germline loops: CDR1 SGHRS, CDR2 YFSETQ. The chain's CDR3 is CASRASGYSSYNEQFF. CDR3 coding DNA: TGCGCCAGCAGAGCCTCGGGGTACAGCTCCTACAATGAGCAGTTCTTC.

The V gene is TRBV5-1, the J gene TRBJ2-7; possible D gene TRBD1, 5 bases. The CDR3 consists of 13 residues. V lost 2 bases and J 3 bases, leaving 9 bases between the germline ends. CDR1 is SGHRS and CDR2 is YFSETQ in the germline V gene. CDR3 DNA: TGCGCCAGCAGCTTAGGGGCAATCTACGAGCAGTACTTC. It encodes CASSLGAIYEQYF.

The chain joins TRBV19 to TRBJ2-4; D gene unclear. The CDR3 has 12 amino acids. Germline V gives CDR1 LNHDA, CDR2 SQIVND (reference sequence). The V end was cut by 3 bases, the J end by 9 bases, with 9 bases between. The CDR3 reads CASSMITGIQYF. The DNA for the CDR3 is TGTGCCAGTAGTATGATTACCGGCATTCAGTACTTC.

The CDR3 spells CASSQDAGGRGGNEQFF. In DNA form, the CDR3 reads TGTGCCAGCAGCCAAGATGCGGGGGGGCGTGGGGGGAATGAGCAGTTCTTC. The chain has TRBV4-2 and TRBJ2-1; 9 bases are a match to TRBD2. CDR1 and CDR2 from the germline V gene are LGHNA and YNFKEQ. CDR3 length equals 17 residues. With V trimmed by 0 bases and J by 7 bases, 10 bases remained unmatched.

The CDR3 DNA reads as TGTGCCAGCAGCTTGGCCGCAAGGGGGGCATACAATGAGCAGTTCTTC. Translated: CASSLAARGAYNEQFF. V is TRBV5-6 and J is TRBJ2-1; either TRBD1 or TRBD2 may supply D (6 bases each). Per the germline V gene, CDR1 is SGHDT and CDR2 is YYEEEE. Trimming removed 0 bases at V and 4 bases at J, with 14 bases between. This CDR3 spans 16 amino acids. Filled out from reference TRBV5-6 and TRBJ2-1, the complete variable domain reads DAGVTQSPTHLIKTRGQQVTLRCSPKSGHDTVSWYQQALGQGPQFIFQYYEEEERQRGNFPDRFSGHQFPNYSSELNVNALLLGDSALYLCASSLAARGAYNEQFFGPGTRLTVL.

This sequence joins TRBV7-9 and TRBJ1-1; D gene uncertain. This CDR3 has 13 residues. Germline V gene lookup returns CDR1 SEHNR and CDR2 FQNEAQ (reference sequence). The ends were cut back, 5 bases at V and 1 base at J, with 8 bases in the middle. CDR3: CASSPQGNTEAFF. CDR3 coding DNA: TGTGCCAGCAGCCCACAAGGGAACACTGAAGCTTTCTTT.

This clone was recorded once. This chain joins TRBV27 and TRBJ2-1, with 9 bases identical to TRBD1. V gave up 7 bases and J gave up 12 bases; unmatched junction bases: 28. The length of the CDR3 is 19 residues. Germline V gene lookup returns CDR1 MNHEY and CDR2 SMNVEV (reference sequence). The CDR3 nucleotides are TGTGCCAGCAAAACCGGGACAGGGACCAAGCGGGGCAAACGGGATTCGCAGTTCTTC. This gives the protein CASKTGTGTKRGKRDSQFF.

This sequence joins TRBV11-3 and TRBJ2-2; 7 bases line up with TRBD1. Germline V gene sequence: CDR1 SGHNT, CDR2 YENEEA. With 7 bases clipped from V and 1 base from J, the junction kept 6 bases outside the gene matches. This CDR3 has 15 residues. The CDR3 here is CASNYRGLNTGELFF. As DNA, the CDR3 is TGTGCCAGCAACTACAGGGGCCTGAACACCGGGGAGCTGTTTTTT.

The rearrangement joins TRBV18 to TRBJ2-7; D might be TRBD1 (5 bases). This CDR3 comprises 14 residues. The germline V gene has CDR1 KGHSH and CDR2 LQKENI. The V gene lost 3 bases and the J gene lost 1 base, with 10 bases spanning the gap. CDR3 in DNA: TGTGCCAGCTCACCCTCAGGGTTATCCTACGAGCAGTACTTC. Translating it yields CASSPSGLSYEQYF.

The chain carries TRBV11-2 and TRBJ2-7, with TRBD2 identical over 14 bases. This CDR3 has 15 amino acids. With V trimmed by 5 bases and J by 7 bases, 7 bases remained unmatched. CDR1 and CDR2 from the germline V gene are SGHAT and FQNNGV. The CDR3 DNA reads as TGTGCCAGCAGCGCGGGGACTAGCGGGAGTGGAGAGCAGTACTTC. It codes for CASSAGTSGSGEQYF. Filled out from reference TRBV11-2 and TRBJ2-7, the complete variable domain reads EAGVAQSPRYKIIEKRQSVAFWCNPISGHATLYWYQQILGQGPKLLIQFQNNGVVDDSQLPKDRFSAERLKGVDSTLKIQPAKLEDSAVYLCASSAGTSGSGEQYFGPGTRLTVT.

The rearrangement links TRBV10-3 to TRBJ1-2; perhaps TRBD1 as D (5 bases). Trimming shortened V by 3 bases and J by 4 bases, and 18 bases separated the two germline ends. The CDR3 is 16 residues long. Germline loops: CDR1 ENHRY, CDR2 SYGVKD. The chain's CDR3 is CAISDPFREGIYGYTF. The CDR3 DNA follows: TGTGCCATCAGTGACCCGTTCAGGGAGGGGATCTATGGCTACACCTTC.

V and J are TRBV9 and TRBJ1-2; 7 bases fit TRBD1. With V trimmed by 4 bases and J by 4 bases, 13 bases remained unmatched. The CDR3 runs to 16 residues. The V gene's germline CDR1 is SGDLS and CDR2 YYNGEE. CDR3 sequence: CASSPTYPDRSYGYTF. The CDR3 DNA reads TGTGCCAGCAGCCCGACCTATCCGGACAGGAGCTATGGCTACACCTTC.

This clone was picked up a small number of times. The chain joins TRBV7-2 to TRBJ2-3; maybe TRBD2 (5 bases). Per germline, CDR1 SGHTA and CDR2 FQGNSA. Trimming pared 6 bases from V and 8 bases from J, leaving 18 bases between. This CDR3 has 14 amino acids. The chain's CDR3 is CASSSDYGIVTQYF. The CDR3 DNA reads as TGTGCCAGCAGTTCCGACTACGGGATTGTTACGCAGTATTTT.

This chain links TRBV19 with TRBJ1-4; weak D call: TRBD1 (6 bases). Trimming took 7 bases from V and 7 from J, leaving 19 bases between them. CDR1 and CDR2 from the germline V gene are LNHDA and SQIVND (reference sequence). The CDR3 spans 15 residues. CDR3 in amino acids: CASTPGGPGGEKLFF. For the CDR3, the DNA is TGTGCCAGTACCCCCGGGGGGCCCGGTGGTGAAAAACTGTTTTTT.

This clone turned up a few times. This chain connects TRBV9 to TRBJ2-3; D could derive from TRBD1 or TRBD2 (5 bases each). V shed 0 bases and J shed 6 bases, with 20 bases lying between them. The V gene's germline CDR1 is SGDLS and CDR2 YYNGEE. The CDR3 extends over 17 amino acids. Here the CDR3 reads CASSVGFLAGAGDTQYF. The CDR3 region has the DNA TGTGCCAGCAGCGTAGGTTTTTTGGCCGGGGCGGGTGATACGCAGTATTTT.

CDR3 DNA sequence: TGTGCCAGCAGCTTACGAGCCCGAGAGACCCAGTACTTC. Translating gives CASSLRARETQYF. The chain links TRBV7-3 to TRBJ2-5; D call uncertain. The CDR3 consists of 13 residues. Germline assignment: CDR1 SGHTA and CDR2 FQGTGA. V was cut by 2 bases and J by 4 bases, with 8 bases left in between. The full variable domain, its missing parts supplied by reference TRBV7-3 and TRBJ2-5, is GAGVSQTPSNKVTEKGKYVELRCDPISGHTALYWYRQSLGQGPEFLIYFQGTGAADDSGLPNDRFFAVRPEGSVSTLKIQRTERGDSAVYLCASSLRARETQYFGPGTRLLVL.

The genes are TRBV11-3 and TRBJ2-5, with 7 bases identical to TRBD2. CDR1 and CDR2 from the germline V gene are SGHNT and YENEEA. Losses at the gene ends were 5 bases for V and 4 bases for J; bases not matched to a gene: 1. CDR3 size: 12 residues. The CDR3 here is CASSGGGETQYF. The CDR3 nucleotides read TGTGCCAGCAGCGGGGGGGGAGAGACCCAGTACTTC.

The rearrangement joins TRBV11-3 to TRBJ2-7; weak D call: TRBD1 (6 bases). CDR1 is SGHNT and CDR2 is YENEEA in the germline V gene. V lost 1 base and J 2 bases, leaving 12 bases between the germline ends. The CDR3 loop spans 15 amino acids. This CDR3 is CASSLGLDRAYEQYF. CDR3 nucleotide sequence: TGTGCCAGCAGCTTAGGTTTGGACAGAGCCTACGAGCAGTACTTC.

The gene calls are TRBV14 and TRBJ2-1, with D unclear. Germline CDR1 is SGHDN and CDR2 is FVKESK. The ends were cut back, 1 base at V and 0 bases at J, with 10 bases in the middle. The CDR3 extends over 16 amino acids. CDR3: CASSQGWGSSYNEQFF. CDR3 DNA sequence: TGTGCCAGCAGCCAAGGATGGGGATCCTCCTACAATGAGCAGTTCTTC.

This clone appeared a few times. The chain uses TRBV5-5 and TRBJ2-7; D might be TRBD1 (7 bases). V lost 4 bases and J lost 2, with 19 bases in between. Germline V gene lookup returns CDR1 SGHKS and CDR2 YYEKEE (reference sequence). The CDR3 runs to 16 residues. The CDR3 region has the DNA TGTGCCAGCAGCGCCCCCCCTTCAGGGGGGCCCTACGAGCAGTACTTC. Amino acids: CASSAPPSGGPYEQYF.

The chain couples TRBV5-5 to TRBJ1-5; D gene uncertain. Germline assignment: CDR1 SGHKS and CDR2 YYEKEE (reference sequence). The CDR3 is 13 amino acids. Trimming removed 4 bases from V and 5 bases from J, with 10 bases in between. CDR3 region: CASSELLDQPQHF. CDR3 sequence (DNA): TGTGCCAGCAGCGAACTTCTAGATCAGCCCCAGCATTTT.

The V and J genes are TRBV7-2 and TRBJ2-7; 9 nucleotides match TRBD2. This CDR3 contains 15 residues. Germline-derived CDR1 and CDR2 are SGHTA and FQGNSA. J was trimmed by 1 base and V by 1 base; bases with no gene match: 2. CDR3 DNA sequence: TGTGCCAGCAGCTTAGTGCTAGCGGGGTCCTACGAGCAGTACTTC. Translating it yields CASSLVLAGSYEQYF.

This clone has just a few counts. The gene calls are TRBV5-8 and TRBJ2-2, with 8 bases matching TRBD2. Unmatched junction bases numbered 6, after V lost 4 bases and J lost 7 bases. The V gene's germline CDR1 is SGHTS and CDR2 YDEGEE. The CDR3 contains 14 residues. CDR3 protein: CASSARTSYGELFF. The CDR3 nucleotides read TGTGCCAGCAGCGCCCGGACTAGCTACGGGGAGCTGTTTTTT.

This chain links TRBV3-1 (or the pseudogene TRBV3-2) with TRBJ1-6; TRBD1 agrees at 9 bases. The CDR3 consists of 14 residues. J gave up 8 bases and V 6 bases, and 5 bases lay outside the gene matches. Germline CDR1 is LGHDT and CDR2 is YNNKEL (reference sequence). CDR3 nucleotide sequence: TGTGCCAGCAGTATCCGGGACAGGGATTCACCCCTCCACTTT. As protein: CASSIRDRDSPLHF.

J is TRBJ1-1 and V is TRBV5-1; D ambiguous. V gave up 4 bases and J gave up 0 bases, with 10 bases separating them. The germline CDR1 and CDR2 sequences are SGHRS and YFSETQ. This CDR3 region has 14 residues. CDR3 amino acids: CASSTDGMNTEAFF. CDR3 coding DNA: TGCGCCAGCAGCACCGACGGAATGAACACTGAAGCTTTCTTT.